These 15 T cell receptor beta chains were all obtained from the same sample, sequenced in a study of T cells after yellow fever vaccination. MiXCR, run by TCRdb on the 5' RACE reads, gives a single entry per CDR3 protein. The table lists around 360,000 distinct CDR3 sequences, 11% of them singletons. The sample consisted of PBMCs, taken on the day of the first yellow fever vaccination. The receptors come from a young man who received the YFV17D yellow fever vaccine.

The V and J genes are TRBV4-3 and TRBJ1-1; D may be TRBD1 (5 bases). V dropped 4 bases and J dropped 1 base, with 16 bases sitting between them. CDR1 LGHNA and CDR2 YSLEER come from the germline V gene. CDR3 size: 16 residues. The CDR3 DNA is TGCGCCAGCAGCCGCTCCTTCGGGACGGCGAACACTGAAGCTTTCTTT. This gives the protein CASSRSFGTANTEAFF.

The rearrangement links TRBV30 to TRBJ2-4; D is undetermined. This CDR3 contains 15 residues. Looked up from germline, CDR1 is GTSNPN and CDR2 is SVGIG (reference sequence). Trimming shortened V by 3 bases and J by 0 bases, and 12 bases separated the two germline ends. The CDR3 DNA follows: TGTGCCTGGAGCCCGACGGGTCTAGCCAAAAACATTCAGTACTTC. It specifies CAWSPTGLAKNIQYF.

This clonotype turned up a few times. V gene TRBV6-6 combines with J gene TRBJ2-7; 7 bases are shared with TRBD1. The J segment lost 9 bases and the V segment lost 3 bases, leaving 5 bases of the junction unmatched. Germline CDR1 MNHNY, CDR2 SVGAGI (reference sequence). The CDR3 consists of 12 residues. CDR3 DNA: TGTGCCAGCAGTTATCCGACAGGGTCGCAGTACTTC. This gives the protein CASSYPTGSQYF.

This clonotype was seen more than once but under ten times. The CDR3 here is CASGRDGAYEQYF. CDR3 sequence (DNA): TGTGCCAGCGGAAGGGACGGGGCCTACGAGCAGTACTTC. The chain uses TRBV6-6 and TRBJ2-7, with D possibly being TRBD1 or TRBD2 (5 bases each). Germline CDR1 reads MNHNY; CDR2 reads SVGAGI (reference sequence). This CDR3 contains 13 residues. The V end was cut by 8 bases, the J end by 2 bases, with 13 bases between.

This clonotype was seen a handful of times. The chain recombines TRBV7-3 with TRBJ2-7, with D perhaps matching TRBD1 or TRBD2 (5 bases each). V lost 5 bases, J lost 0 bases, and 17 bases lay in between. Germline values: CDR1 SGHTA, CDR2 FQGTGA. There are 16 residues in the CDR3. The CDR3 bases are TGTGCCAGCAGCCCCGACCCCGGGACGTCCTCCTACGAGCAGTACTTC. This encodes CASSPDPGTSSYEQYF.

The CDR3 is CALMLAGVYNEQFF. DNA of the CDR3: TGTGCCTTGATGCTAGCGGGGGTTTACAATGAGCAGTTCTTC. The chain is built from TRBV30 and TRBJ2-1, with TRBD2 identical over 10 bases. Germline assignment: CDR1 GTSNPN and CDR2 SVGIG (reference sequence). This CDR3 is 14 amino acids long. Trimming took 7 bases from V and 4 from J; bases not matched to a gene: 7.

This clonotype appeared a few times. This chain connects TRBV12-3 or TRBV12-4 to TRBJ1-6, with a weak D call TRBD1 (5 bases). The CDR3 is 14 amino acids. The V and J ends lost 5 bases and 11 bases respectively, with 16 bases between them. CDR3 DNA: TGTGCCAGCAGTCAGCGCCAGGGACTTGCACCCCTCCACTTT. This codes for CASSQRQGLAPLHF.

J is TRBJ1-1 and V is TRBV5-4; D not resolved. The CDR3 runs 14 residues. Trimming took off 4 bases at V and 3 bases at J, with 13 bases between the two ends. Germline CDR1 is SGHNT and CDR2 is YYREEE (reference sequence). The CDR3 here is CASSDERGDTEAFF. The CDR3 DNA sequence: TGTGCCAGCAGCGATGAGCGCGGGGACACTGAAGCTTTCTTT. Complete variable domain (other parts from reference TRBV5-4 and TRBJ1-1): ETGVTQSPTHLIKTRGQQVTLRCSSQSGHNTVSWYQQALGQGPQFIFQYYREEENGRGNFPPRFSGLQFPNYSSELNVNALELDDSALYLCASSDERGDTEAFFGQGTRLTVV.

This sequence joins TRBV6-2 or TRBV6-3 and TRBJ1-1; a weak D match, TRBD1 (5 bases). V lost 0 bases, J lost 6 bases, and 14 bases lay in between. Germline V gene lookup returns CDR1 MNHEY and CDR2 SVGEGT. The CDR3 is made up of 15 amino acids. For the CDR3, the DNA is TGTGCCAGCAGTTACTCGCTCTCCAGGGCCGCTGAAGCTTTCTTT. This translates into CASSYSLSRAAEAFF.

The genes are TRBV5-4 and TRBJ2-3; 10 nucleotides agree with TRBD2. The V and J ends lost 3 bases and 2 bases, in that order; junction bases with no gene match: 15. Germline loops: CDR1 SGHNT, CDR2 YYREEE (reference sequence). CDR3 length: 19 amino acids. CDR3 region: CASSSPHVALAGYTDTQYF. The CDR3 DNA reads as TGTGCCAGCAGCTCGCCCCACGTCGCACTAGCGGGATACACAGATACGCAGTATTTT. Full variable domain (remainder filled in from reference TRBV5-4 and TRBJ2-3): ETGVTQSPTHLIKTRGQQVTLRCSSQSGHNTVSWYQQALGQGPQFIFQYYREEENGRGNFPPRFSGLQFPNYSSELNVNALELDDSALYLCASSSPHVALAGYTDTQYFGPGTRLTVL.

This clonotype has a handful of counts. The chain is built from TRBV20-1 and TRBJ2-1, with D tentatively TRBD2 (5 bases). This CDR3 spans 16 amino acids. The ends were cut back, 3 bases at V and 4 bases at J, with 19 bases in the middle. The germline V gene encodes CDR1 DFQATT and CDR2 SNEGSKA (reference sequence). The CDR3 loop reads CSASTPGSGNYNEQFF. The CDR3 DNA reads TGCAGTGCTAGCACCCCGGGGAGCGGTAATTACAATGAGCAGTTCTTC.

A few counts support this clonotype. V usage is TRBV7-3 and J usage is TRBJ2-7, with D perhaps TRBD2 (6 bases). CDR1 and CDR2 (germline): SGHTA, FQGTGA. The CDR3 covers 15 residues. The V end was cut by 5 bases, the J end by 6 bases, with 20 bases between. The CDR3: CASSAYRDCLFEQYV. The CDR3 DNA reads TGTGCCAGCAGCGCATACCGGGACTGCCTCTTCGAGCAGTACGTC.

This chain links TRBV9 with TRBJ2-5, with D possibly matching TRBD1 (6 bases). CDR1 is SGDLS and CDR2 is YYNGEE in the germline V gene. The CDR3 spans 16 residues. Trimming stripped 0 bases from V and 0 bases from J, with 12 bases between. The CDR3 DNA is TGTGCCAGCAGCGTAGAGACTGGGACACACCAAGAGACCCAGTACTTC. It encodes CASSVETGTHQETQYF.

The chain joins TRBV19 to TRBJ1-5; tentative D call: TRBD1 (5 bases). With 5 bases removed from V and 15 bases from J, the gap between germline ends came to 17 bases. The CDR3 loop spans 12 amino acids. Germline CDR1 LNHDA, CDR2 SQIVND (reference sequence). The CDR3 nucleotides read TGTGCCAGTAGTCCTTTGCAGGGCGGGTGGCATTTT. Translated, it gives CASSPLQGGWHF.

This clonotype has a handful of counts. This sequence joins TRBV6-2 or TRBV6-3 and TRBJ2-7, with D possibly matching TRBD1 (5 bases). The CDR3 runs 16 residues. Germline CDR1 is MNHEY and CDR2 is SVGEGT. V lost 3 bases, J lost 5 bases, and 20 bases lay in between. In DNA form, the CDR3 reads TGTGCCAGCAGTTATCCCCTCGGTGCCAGGGCCCACGAGCAGTACTTC. Translation: CASSYPLGARAHEQYF.